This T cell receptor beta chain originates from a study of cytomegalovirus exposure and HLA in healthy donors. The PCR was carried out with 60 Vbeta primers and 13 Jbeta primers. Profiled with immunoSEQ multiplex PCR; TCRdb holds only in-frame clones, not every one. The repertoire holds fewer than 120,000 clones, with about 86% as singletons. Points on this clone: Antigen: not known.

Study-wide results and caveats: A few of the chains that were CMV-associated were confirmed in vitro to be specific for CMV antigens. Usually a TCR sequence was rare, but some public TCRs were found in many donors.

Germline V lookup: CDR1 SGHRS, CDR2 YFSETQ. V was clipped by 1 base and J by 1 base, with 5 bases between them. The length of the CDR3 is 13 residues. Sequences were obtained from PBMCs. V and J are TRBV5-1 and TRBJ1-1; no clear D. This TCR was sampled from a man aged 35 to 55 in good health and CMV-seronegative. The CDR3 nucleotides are TGCGCCAGCAGCTTGTTCAGGAACACTGAAGCTTTCTTT. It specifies CASSLFRNTEAFF. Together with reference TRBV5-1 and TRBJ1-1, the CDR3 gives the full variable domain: KAGVTQTPRYLIKTRGQQVTLSCSPISGHRSVSWYQQTPGQGLQFLFEYFSETQRNKGNFPGRFSGRQFSNSRSEMNVSTLELGDSALYLCASSLFRNTEAFFGQGTRLTVV.